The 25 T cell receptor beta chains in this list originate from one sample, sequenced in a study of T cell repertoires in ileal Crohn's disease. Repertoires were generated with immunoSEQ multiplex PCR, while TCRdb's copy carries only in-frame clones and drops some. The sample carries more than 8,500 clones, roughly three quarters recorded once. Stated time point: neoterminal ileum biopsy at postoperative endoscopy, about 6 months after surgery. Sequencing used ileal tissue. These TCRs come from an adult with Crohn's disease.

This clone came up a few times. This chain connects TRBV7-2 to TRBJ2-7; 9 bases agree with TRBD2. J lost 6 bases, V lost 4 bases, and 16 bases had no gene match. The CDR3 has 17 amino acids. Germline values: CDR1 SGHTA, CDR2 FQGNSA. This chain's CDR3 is CASSSKFLLRGGTEQYF. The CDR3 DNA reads TGTGCCAGCAGCTCAAAGTTCCTTTTGCGGGGGGGGACCGAGCAGTACTTC.

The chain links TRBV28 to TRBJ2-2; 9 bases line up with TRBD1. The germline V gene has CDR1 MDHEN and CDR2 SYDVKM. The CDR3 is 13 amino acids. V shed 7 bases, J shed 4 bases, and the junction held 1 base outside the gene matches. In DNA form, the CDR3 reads TGTGCCAGCAAGACAGGGGGCACCGGGGAGCTGTTTTTT. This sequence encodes CASKTGGTGELFF.

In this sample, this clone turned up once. CDR3 DNA: TGTGCCAGTAGTATGGGGGGGTTTTCCTCTGGGGCCAACGTCCTGACTTTC. Protein product: CASSMGGFSSGANVLTF. This chain uses TRBV19 with TRBJ2-6; TRBD2 matches 7 bases. From germline, CDR1 is LNHDA and CDR2 SQIVND (reference sequence). The CDR3 has 17 amino acids. Trimming removed 3 bases from V and 0 bases from J; junction bases left unmatched: 5.

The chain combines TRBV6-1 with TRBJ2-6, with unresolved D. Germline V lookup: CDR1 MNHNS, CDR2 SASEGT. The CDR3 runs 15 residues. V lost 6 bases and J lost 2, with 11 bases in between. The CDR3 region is CASRIMSAGANVLTF. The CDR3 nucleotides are TGTGCCAGCAGGATTATGTCAGCTGGGGCCAACGTCCTGACTTTC.

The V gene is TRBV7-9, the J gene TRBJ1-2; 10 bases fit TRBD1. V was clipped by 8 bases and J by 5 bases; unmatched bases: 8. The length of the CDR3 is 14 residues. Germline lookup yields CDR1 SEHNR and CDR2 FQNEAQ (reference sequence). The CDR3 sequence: CASRGTGVEYGYTF. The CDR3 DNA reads TGTGCCAGCCGTGGGACAGGGGTTGAATATGGCTACACCTTC.

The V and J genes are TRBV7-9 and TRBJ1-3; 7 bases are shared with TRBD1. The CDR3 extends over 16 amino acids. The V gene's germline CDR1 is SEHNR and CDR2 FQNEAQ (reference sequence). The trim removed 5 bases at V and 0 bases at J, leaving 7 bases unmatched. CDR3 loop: CASSTGQPNSGNTIYF. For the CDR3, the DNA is TGTGCCAGCAGCACGGGACAGCCGAACTCTGGAAACACCATATATTTT.

The CDR3 DNA is TGTGCCAGCAGTCGGACATGGGGCTTGGGCGGGGAGCTGTTTTTT. It specifies CASSRTWGLGGELFF. V gene TRBV2 combines with J gene TRBJ2-2; a weak D match, TRBD1 (5 bases). Germline CDR1 and CDR2: SNHLY and FYNNEI. This CDR3 is built from 15 residues. V shed 5 bases and J shed 7 bases, with 17 bases lying between them.

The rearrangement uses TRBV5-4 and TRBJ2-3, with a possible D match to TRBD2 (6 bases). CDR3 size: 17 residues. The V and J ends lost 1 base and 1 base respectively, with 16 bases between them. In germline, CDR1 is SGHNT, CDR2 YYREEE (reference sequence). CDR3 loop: CASSLNGRASGTDTQYF. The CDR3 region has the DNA TGTGCCAGCAGCTTGAATGGGCGGGCTAGCGGCACAGATACGCAGTATTTT.

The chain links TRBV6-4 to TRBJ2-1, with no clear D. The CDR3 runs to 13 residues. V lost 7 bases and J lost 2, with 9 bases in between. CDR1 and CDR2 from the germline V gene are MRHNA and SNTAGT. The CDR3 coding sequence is TGTGCCAGCACAGACAAGACCTACAATGAGCAGTTCTTC. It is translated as CASTDKTYNEQFF.

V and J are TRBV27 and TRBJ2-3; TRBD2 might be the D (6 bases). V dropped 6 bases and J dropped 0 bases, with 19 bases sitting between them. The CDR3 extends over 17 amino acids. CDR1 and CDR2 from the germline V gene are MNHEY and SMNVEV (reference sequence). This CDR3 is CASSPLGTSTSTDTQYF. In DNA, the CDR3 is TGTGCCAGCAGCCCTTTAGGAACTAGCACTAGCACAGATACGCAGTATTTT.

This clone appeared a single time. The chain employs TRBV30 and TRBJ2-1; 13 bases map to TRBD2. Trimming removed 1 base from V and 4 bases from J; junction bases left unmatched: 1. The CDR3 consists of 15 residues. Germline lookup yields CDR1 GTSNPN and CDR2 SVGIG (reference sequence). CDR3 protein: CAWSAGLAGYNEQFF. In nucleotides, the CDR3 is TGTGCCTGGAGTGCGGGACTAGCGGGGTACAATGAGCAGTTCTTC.

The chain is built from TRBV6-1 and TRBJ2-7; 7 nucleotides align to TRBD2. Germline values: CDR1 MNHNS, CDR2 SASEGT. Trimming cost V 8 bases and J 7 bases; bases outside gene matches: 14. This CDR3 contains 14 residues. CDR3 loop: CASPPWGGTSEQYF. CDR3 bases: TGTGCCAGCCCTCCCTGGGGGGGAACTTCGGAGCAGTACTTC.

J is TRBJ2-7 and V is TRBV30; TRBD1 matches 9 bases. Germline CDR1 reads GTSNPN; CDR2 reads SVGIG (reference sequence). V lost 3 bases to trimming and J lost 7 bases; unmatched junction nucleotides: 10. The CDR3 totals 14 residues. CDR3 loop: CAWSAGQGRGEQYF. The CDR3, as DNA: TGTGCCTGGAGCGCCGGACAGGGGCGAGGGGAGCAGTACTTC.

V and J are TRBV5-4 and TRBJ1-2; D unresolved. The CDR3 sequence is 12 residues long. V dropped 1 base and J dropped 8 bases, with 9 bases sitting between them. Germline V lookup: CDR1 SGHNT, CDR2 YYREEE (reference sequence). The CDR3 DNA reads TGTGCCAGCAGCTTGATGACTTACGGCTACACCTTC. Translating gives CASSLMTYGYTF.

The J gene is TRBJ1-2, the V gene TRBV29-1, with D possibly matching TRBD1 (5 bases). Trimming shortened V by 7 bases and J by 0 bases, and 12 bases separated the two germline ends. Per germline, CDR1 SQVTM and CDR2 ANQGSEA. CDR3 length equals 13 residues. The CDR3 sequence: CSAAQGTNYGYTF. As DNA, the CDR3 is TGCAGCGCCGCTCAGGGAACTAACTATGGCTACACCTTC.

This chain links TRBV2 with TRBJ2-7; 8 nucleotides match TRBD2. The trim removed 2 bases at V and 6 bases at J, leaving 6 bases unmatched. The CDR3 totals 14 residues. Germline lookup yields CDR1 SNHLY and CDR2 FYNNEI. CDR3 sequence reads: CASSESGGTVEQYF. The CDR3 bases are TGTGCCAGCAGTGAATCGGGGGGGACGGTCGAGCAGTACTTC.

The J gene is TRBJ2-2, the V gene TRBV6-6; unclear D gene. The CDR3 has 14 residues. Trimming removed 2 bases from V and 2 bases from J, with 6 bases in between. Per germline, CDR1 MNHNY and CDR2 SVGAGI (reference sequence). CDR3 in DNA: TGTGCCAGCAGTTACACTATTAACACCGGGGAGCTGTTTTTT. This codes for CASSYTINTGELFF.

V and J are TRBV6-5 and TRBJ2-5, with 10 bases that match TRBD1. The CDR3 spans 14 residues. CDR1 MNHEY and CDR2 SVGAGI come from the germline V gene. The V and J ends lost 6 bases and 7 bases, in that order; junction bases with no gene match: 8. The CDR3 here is CASSRQTGGGTQYF. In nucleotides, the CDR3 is TGTGCCAGCAGCCGCCAGACAGGGGGCGGGACCCAGTACTTC.

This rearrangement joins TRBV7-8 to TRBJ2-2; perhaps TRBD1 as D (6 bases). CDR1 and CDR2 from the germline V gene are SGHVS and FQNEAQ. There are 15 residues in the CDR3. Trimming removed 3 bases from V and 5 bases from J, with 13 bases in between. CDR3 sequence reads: CASSFGLQGTGELFF. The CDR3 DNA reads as TGTGCCAGCAGCTTTGGGCTCCAGGGGACCGGGGAGCTGTTTTTT. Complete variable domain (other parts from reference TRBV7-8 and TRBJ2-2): GAGVSQSPRYKVAKRGQDVALRCDPISGHVSLFWYQQALGQGPEFLTYFQNEAQLDKSGLPSDRFFAERPEGSVSTLKIQRTQQEDSAVYLCASSFGLQGTGELFFGEGSRLTVL.

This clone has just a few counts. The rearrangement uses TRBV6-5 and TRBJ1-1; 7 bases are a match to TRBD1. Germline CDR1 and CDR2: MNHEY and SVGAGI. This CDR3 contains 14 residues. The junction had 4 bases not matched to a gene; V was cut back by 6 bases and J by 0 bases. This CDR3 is CASRRTGVNTEAFF. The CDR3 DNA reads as TGTGCCAGCAGACGGACAGGCGTGAACACTGAAGCTTTCTTT.

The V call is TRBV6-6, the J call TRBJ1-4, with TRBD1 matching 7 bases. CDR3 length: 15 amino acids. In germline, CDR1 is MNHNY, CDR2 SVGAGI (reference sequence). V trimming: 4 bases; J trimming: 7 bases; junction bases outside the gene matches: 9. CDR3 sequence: CASSLGLGGFEKLFF. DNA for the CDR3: TGTGCCAGCAGTTTGGGGCTAGGGGGCTTTGAAAAACTGTTTTTT.

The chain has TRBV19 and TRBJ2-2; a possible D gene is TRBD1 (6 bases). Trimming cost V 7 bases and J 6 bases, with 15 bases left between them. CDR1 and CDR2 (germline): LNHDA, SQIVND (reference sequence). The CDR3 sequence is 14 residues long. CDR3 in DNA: TGTGCCAGTAACGCGCCGCAGGGGTCCGGGGAGCTGTTTTTT. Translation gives CASNAPQGSGELFF.

CDR3 amino acids: CASRYRDSPNTEAFF. The CDR3 DNA follows: TGTGCCAGCAGATACAGGGACAGCCCGAACACTGAAGCTTTCTTT. This chain connects TRBV6-5 to TRBJ1-1; TRBD1 matches 7 bases. Germline loops: CDR1 MNHEY, CDR2 SVGAGI. Trimming cost V 6 bases and J 1 base; bases outside gene matches: 8. The length of the CDR3 is 15 residues.

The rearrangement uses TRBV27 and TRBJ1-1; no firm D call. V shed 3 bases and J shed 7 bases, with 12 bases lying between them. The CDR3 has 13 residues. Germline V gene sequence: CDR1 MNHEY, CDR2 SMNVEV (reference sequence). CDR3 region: CASSFALSGEAFF. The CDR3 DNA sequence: TGTGCCAGCAGTTTTGCCCTCTCGGGTGAAGCTTTCTTT.

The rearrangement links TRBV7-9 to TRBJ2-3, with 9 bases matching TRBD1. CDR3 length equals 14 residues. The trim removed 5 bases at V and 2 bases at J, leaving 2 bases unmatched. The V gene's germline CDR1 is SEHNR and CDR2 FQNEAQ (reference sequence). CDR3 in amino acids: CASSVQGATDTQYF. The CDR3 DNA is TGTGCCAGCAGCGTACAGGGGGCCACAGATACGCAGTATTTT. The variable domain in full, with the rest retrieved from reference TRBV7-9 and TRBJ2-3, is DTGVSQNPRHKITKRGQNVTFRCDPISEHNRLYWYRQTLGQGPEFLTYFQNEAQLEKSRLLSDRFSAERPKGSFSTLEIQRTEQGDSAMYLCASSVQGATDTQYFGPGTRLTVL.